The rows below give T cell receptor beta chains drawn from one sample of a study of T cell responses to AZD1222 COVID-19 vaccine. Clones were read by immunoSEQ multiplex PCR, and TCRdb kept only the in-frame ones, dropping some. Altogether more than 75,000 clones are present, around 92% being singletons, with the ten largest covering approximately 5.2%. This specimen consisted of peripheral blood, obtained on day 0 of AZD1222 vaccination. The receptors stem from an adult in good health. CDR3s include the opening cysteine and the closing phenylalanine or tryptophan. Rows may omit the clone size; those that give it use once, few, many or a size class.

v_call	j_call	clone_size	cdr3_aa
TRBV27	TRBJ2-1	NA	CASSLGTGGNNEQFF
TRBV10-3	TRBJ2-2	NA	CAISEPQGRANTGELFF
TRBV5-1	TRBJ1-5	NA	CASSLWPLQPQHF
TRBV19	TRBJ2-3	NA	CASTLGGRGPDTQYF
TRBV18	TRBJ2-2	NA	CASSPYLAGGDTGELFF
TRBV18	TRBJ2-1	NA	CASSPGVAGINEQFF
TRBV28	TRBJ2-7	NA	CASSPLGRSYEQYF
TRBV3-1/TRBV3-2	TRBJ2-2	NA	CASSPSGLQYTGELFF
TRBV6-5	TRBJ1-2	NA	CASSYAGTAISYGYTF
TRBV5-1	TRBJ1-5	NA	CASSQTGHGNQPQHF
TRBV18	TRBJ1-4	NA	CASSPGQRNEKLFF
TRBV15	TRBJ2-3	NA	CATSREGGLAGLGTNTDTQYF
TRBV6-2/TRBV6-3	TRBJ2-3	NA	CASSGTSGPTSTDTQYF
TRBV5-1	TRBJ1-5	NA	CASSPGDPNGDQPQHF
TRBV28	TRBJ2-1	NA	CASSITSGSNEQFF
TRBV10-3	TRBJ2-5	NA	CAINPGTGKQETQYF
TRBV4-1	TRBJ1-2	NA	CASSQDKVTIWGYTF
TRBV9	TRBJ2-5	once	CASSSFRGGVETQYF
TRBV6-5	TRBJ2-7	NA	CAIQGSLGIFEQYF
TRBV4-3	TRBJ2-1	NA	CASSQDRAGSYNEQFF
TRBV7-2	TRBJ1-1	NA	CASRNGGATEAFF